This TCR beta chain emerged from a study of CD8 T cells in Susac syndrome. Study-wide results and caveats: The study's TCR sequencing and HLA analysis covered a relatively small number of individuals, and the study acknowledged this.

Random hexamers primed reverse transcription of roughly 0.45 to 1 ug RNA. Across 54 Vbeta and 13 Jbeta, TCR beta CDR3 was amplified with immunoSEQ multiplex PCR. MiXCR, run by TCRdb on the immunoSEQ multiplex PCR reads, gives a single entry per CDR3 protein. This table holds around 62,000 distinct CDR3 sequences, roughly 92% found once. Germline V gene sequence: CDR1 MNHEY, CDR2 SMNVEV (reference sequence). V was trimmed by 0 bases and J by 1 base, leaving 13 bases between them. This CDR3 has 16 residues. A note on this clonotype: As yet, its antigen is unknown.

CD8+ and CD4+ T cells circulating in blood were sequenced for TCR beta. TEMRA cells were FACS-enriched, while CD8+ and CD4+ T cells were negatively isolated. The V call is TRBV27, the J call TRBJ2-7, with D possibly matching TRBD2 (5 bases). The sample comprised CD8+ T cells from PBMCs. The clonotype was recovered from a human donor in good health. CDR3 protein: CASSLSVGEVSYEQYF. The CDR3 region has the DNA TGTGCCAGCAGTTTATCAGTCGGGGAAGTTTCCTACGAGCAGTACTTC.